This T cell receptor beta chain was retrieved from a study of vaccination and CD4 T cells after COVID-19. About the research overall: Blood was drawn a median roughly 67 days post second dose, range 14 to 241. Either a CEFX pool, an HIV-1 Nef pool, or no peptide was added to control cultures.

This clonotype was picked up a small number of times. Its cognate antigen is unknown. The treatment here: roughly 10-day PBMC culture with coronavirus spike peptide pools or control peptides (ViraFEST assay). TCRs were sequenced by ViraFEST after antigen-specific T cells had been expanded with peptide pools. Cultures used over 1.5 million PBMCs per well, roughly 9.8 IU/ml IL-2 and about 10 ug/ml peptides. The Oncomine TCR Beta short-read assay was applied to DNA of cultured CD4+ T cells. TCRdb itself ran the PCR reads through MiXCR, one entry per CDR3 protein. The sample has about 17,000 distinct CDR3 sequences, nearly 40% seen once; the top ten hold around 8%. The sequence came from a human donor who had recovered from COVID-19. Specimen: CD4+ T cells from blood, cultured in vitro.

This CDR3 reads CASSDAGTGNYGYTF. The CDR3 DNA reads as TGTGCCAGCAGCGACGCCGGGACAGGGAACTATGGCTACACCTTC. The chain is built from TRBV21-1 and TRBJ1-2; TRBD1 was called by the table and not checked on the DNA. TRBV21-1 corresponds to a pseudogene. CDR3 length: 15 amino acids.